One T cell receptor beta chain is described in this entry. What it binds is unknown. This sample was taken from a study of T cell repertoires in cytomegalovirus infection. Study-wide findings and caveats: The study found HLA-C-restricted CMV-specific TCR beta clonotypes dominating the ex vivo response.

CDR3 length: 16 amino acids. Trimming shortened V by 6 bases and J by 2 bases, and 17 bases separated the two germline ends. Looked up from germline, CDR1 is LNHDA and CDR2 is SQIVND (reference sequence). TCRdb redid the calling of the reads with MiXCR, one entry per CDR3 protein. The top ten clones hold approximately 1.6% of a sample with roughly 230,000 distinct CDR3 sequences, roughly 12% of them seen once. The TCR was taken from a human donor in good health (CMV status not recorded). Some clones in this sample may be carry-over from other donors' samples. The chain carries TRBV19 and TRBJ2-4, with D perhaps matching TRBD2 (7 bases). Sequencing was performed on PBMCs. The CDR3 here is CASREGGRSSKNIQYF. The CDR3 DNA follows: TGTGCCAGTAGAGAGGGGGGGCGGTCCTCCAAAAACATTCAGTACTTC. Drawing the rest from reference TRBV19 and TRBJ2-4, the complete variable domain is DGGITQSPKYLFRKEGQNVTLSCEQNLNHDAMYWYRQDPGQGLRLIYYSQIVNDFQKGDIAEGYSVSREKKESFPLTVTSAQKNPTAFYLCASREGGRSSKNIQYFGAGTRLSVL.